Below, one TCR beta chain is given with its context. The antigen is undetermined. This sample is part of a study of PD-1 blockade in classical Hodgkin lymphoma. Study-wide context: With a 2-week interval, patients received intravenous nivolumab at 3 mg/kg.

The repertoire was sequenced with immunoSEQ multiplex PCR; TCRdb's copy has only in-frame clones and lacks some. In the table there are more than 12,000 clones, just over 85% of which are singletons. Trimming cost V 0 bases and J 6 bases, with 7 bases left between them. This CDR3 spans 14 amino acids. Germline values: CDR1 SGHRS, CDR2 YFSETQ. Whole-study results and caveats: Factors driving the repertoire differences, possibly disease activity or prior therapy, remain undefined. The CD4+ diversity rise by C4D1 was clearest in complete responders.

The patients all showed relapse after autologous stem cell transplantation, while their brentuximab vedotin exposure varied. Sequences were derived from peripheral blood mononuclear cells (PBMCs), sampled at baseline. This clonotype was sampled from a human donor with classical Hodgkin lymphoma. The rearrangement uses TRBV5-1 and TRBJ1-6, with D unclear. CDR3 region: CASSLDEGNSPLHF. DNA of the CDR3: TGCGCCAGCAGCTTGGATGAGGGTAATTCACCCCTCCACTTT.